This T cell receptor (beta chain) was retrieved from a study of T cell repertoires in cytomegalovirus infection. Study-wide background: Indications came from public TCR beta signatures; they pointed to CMV infection and to a matching HLA type. Points from the study as a whole: Dominating the ex vivo response were TCR beta clonotypes that were CMV-specific and HLA-C-restricted.

This CDR3 has 17 residues. V lost 5 bases, J lost 6 bases, and 15 bases stayed unmatched. Germline V lookup: CDR1 SGHAT, CDR2 FQDESV (reference sequence). Via MiXCR, TCRdb re-called the reads, giving one row per CDR3 protein. The sample has roughly 860,000 distinct CDR3 sequences; about 33% are singletons. Notes on this clonotype: Its antigen is currently unknown.

Sample: cultured CD8+ T cells from PBMCs, taken from culture after CMV antigen stimulation. This clonotype was obtained from a human donor in good health (CMV status not recorded). Some clones in this sample may be carry-over from other donors' samples. The V call is TRBV11-1, the J call TRBJ2-2; 7 positions match TRBD2. CDR3 coding DNA: TGTGCCAGCAGCCCGGGGGGTAGCGGGCCCGTTCCCGGGGAGCTGTTTTTT. Its translation is CASSPGGSGPVPGELFF.